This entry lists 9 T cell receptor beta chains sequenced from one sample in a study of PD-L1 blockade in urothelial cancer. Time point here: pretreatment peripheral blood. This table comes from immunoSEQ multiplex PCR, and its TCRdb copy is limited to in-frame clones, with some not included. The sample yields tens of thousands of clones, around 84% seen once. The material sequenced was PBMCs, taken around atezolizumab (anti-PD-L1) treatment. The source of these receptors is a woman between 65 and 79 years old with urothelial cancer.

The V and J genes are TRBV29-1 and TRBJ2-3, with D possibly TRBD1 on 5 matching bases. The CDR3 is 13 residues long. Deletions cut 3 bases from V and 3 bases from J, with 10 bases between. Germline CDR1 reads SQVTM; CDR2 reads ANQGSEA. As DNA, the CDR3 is TGCAGCGTTGAGGGGCAGGCAACAGATACGCAGTATTTT. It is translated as CSVEGQATDTQYF.

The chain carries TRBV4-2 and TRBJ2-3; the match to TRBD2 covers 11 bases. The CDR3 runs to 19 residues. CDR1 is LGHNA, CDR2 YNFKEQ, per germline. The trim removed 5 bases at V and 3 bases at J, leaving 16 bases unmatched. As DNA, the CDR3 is TGTGCCAGCAGCAAGACGGGGGTAGCGGGAGGGCCCAGGACAGATACGCAGTATTTT. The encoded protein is CASSKTGVAGGPRTDTQYF.

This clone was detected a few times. CDR3 region: CASSQGLNTEAFF. CDR3 nucleotides: TGTGCCAGCAGCCAGGGGCTGAACACTGAAGCTTTCTTT. V gene TRBV2 combines with J gene TRBJ1-1; the D gene is possibly TRBD1 (6 bases). Germline assignment: CDR1 SNHLY and CDR2 FYNNEI. The V gene lost 6 bases and the J gene lost 0 bases, with 8 bases spanning the gap. The CDR3 is 13 amino acids.

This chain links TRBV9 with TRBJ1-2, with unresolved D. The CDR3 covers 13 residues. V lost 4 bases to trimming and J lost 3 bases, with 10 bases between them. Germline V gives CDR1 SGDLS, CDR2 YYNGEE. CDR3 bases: TGTGCCAGCAGCCCTTCCGGTGACTATGGCTACACCTTC. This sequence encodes CASSPSGDYGYTF.

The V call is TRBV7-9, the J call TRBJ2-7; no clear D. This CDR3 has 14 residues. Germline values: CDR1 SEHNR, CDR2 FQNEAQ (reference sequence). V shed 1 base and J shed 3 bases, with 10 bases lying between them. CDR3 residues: CASSLVAGNYEQYF. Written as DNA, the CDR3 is TGTGCCAGCAGCTTAGTCGCAGGAAACTACGAGCAGTACTTC.

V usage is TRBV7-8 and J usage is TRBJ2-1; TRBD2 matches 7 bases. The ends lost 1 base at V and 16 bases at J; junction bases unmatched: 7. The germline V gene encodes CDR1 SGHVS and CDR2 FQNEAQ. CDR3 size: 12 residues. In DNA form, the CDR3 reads TGTGCCAGCAGCTTAGACAGGACTAGTCGTTTCTTC. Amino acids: CASSLDRTSRFF.

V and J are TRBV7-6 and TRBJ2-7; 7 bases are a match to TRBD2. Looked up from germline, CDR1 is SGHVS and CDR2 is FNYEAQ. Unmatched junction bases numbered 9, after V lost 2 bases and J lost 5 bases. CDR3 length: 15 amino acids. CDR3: CASSLSGGGVDEQYF. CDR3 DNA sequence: TGTGCCAGCAGCTTATCGGGTGGGGGGGTCGACGAGCAGTACTTC. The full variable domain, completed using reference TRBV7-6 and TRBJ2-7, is GAGVSQSPRYKVTKRGQDVALRCDPISGHVSLYWYRQALGQGPEFLTYFNYEAQQDKSGLPNDRFSAERPEGSISTLTIQRTEQRDSAMYRCASSLSGGGVDEQYFGPGTRLTVT.

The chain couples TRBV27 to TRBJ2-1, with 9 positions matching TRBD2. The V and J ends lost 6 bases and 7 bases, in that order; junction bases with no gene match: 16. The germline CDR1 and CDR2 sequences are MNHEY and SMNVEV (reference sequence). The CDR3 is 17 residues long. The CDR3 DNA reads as TGTGCCAGCAGACAAGATGGGGGTAGCGGGAGAAGGAATGAGCAGTTCTTC. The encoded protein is CASRQDGGSGRRNEQFF.

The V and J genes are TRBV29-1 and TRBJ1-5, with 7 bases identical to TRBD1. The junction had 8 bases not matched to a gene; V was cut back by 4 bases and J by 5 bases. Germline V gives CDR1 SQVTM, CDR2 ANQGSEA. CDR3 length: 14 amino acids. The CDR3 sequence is CSVAQGGSDQPQHF. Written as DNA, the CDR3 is TGCAGCGTTGCACAAGGGGGCTCCGATCAGCCCCAGCATTTT.